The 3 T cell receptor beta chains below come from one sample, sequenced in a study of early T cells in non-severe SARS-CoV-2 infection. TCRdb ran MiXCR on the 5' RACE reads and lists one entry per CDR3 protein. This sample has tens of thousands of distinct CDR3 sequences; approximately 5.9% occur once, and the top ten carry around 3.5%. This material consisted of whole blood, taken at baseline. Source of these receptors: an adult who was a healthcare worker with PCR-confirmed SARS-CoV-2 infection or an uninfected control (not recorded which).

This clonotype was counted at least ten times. Here the CDR3 reads CASFPGEGGNTIYF. CDR3 sequence (DNA): TGCGCCAGCTTCCCAGGTGAGGGCGGAAACACCATATATTTT. V is TRBV5-1 and J is TRBJ1-3; D is undetermined. The ends were cut back, 7 bases at V and 4 bases at J, with 15 bases in the middle. The CDR3 extends over 14 amino acids. Germline V lookup: CDR1 SGHRS, CDR2 YFSETQ.

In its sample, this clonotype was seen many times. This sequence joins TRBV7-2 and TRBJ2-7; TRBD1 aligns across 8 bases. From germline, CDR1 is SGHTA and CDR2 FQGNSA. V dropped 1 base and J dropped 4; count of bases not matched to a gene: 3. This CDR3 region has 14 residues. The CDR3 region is CASSLDNRGYEQYF. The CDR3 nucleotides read TGTGCCAGCAGCTTAGACAACAGGGGGTACGAGCAGTACTTC.

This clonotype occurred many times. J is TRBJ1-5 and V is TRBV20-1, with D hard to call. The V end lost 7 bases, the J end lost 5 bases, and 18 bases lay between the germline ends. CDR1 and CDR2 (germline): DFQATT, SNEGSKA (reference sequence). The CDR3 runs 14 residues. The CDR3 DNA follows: TGCAGTGGGAAGGCGGCGAGTCGGGATCAGCCCCAGCATTTT. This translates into CSGKAASRDQPQHF.